Detailed here is one T cell receptor beta chain. Its antigen remains unidentified. Extracted total RNA amounted to at least 5.5 micrograms for each sample. These data come from a study of blood T cells in healthy people across ages. As for the study in general: About one barcoded beta molecule was captured per two T cells (by template switching). General observations from the study: Observed TCR beta diversity per million T cells went down as age went up. This fall followed a roughly linear course with age.

For the second PCR, which ran for about 7 to 11 cycles, a sample-barcoded 5' primer and a J-beta primer mix were used. All cDNA molecules were each tagged by a template-switch adaptor with 12 random nucleotides. TCRdb re-derived calls from the 5' RACE reads in MiXCR, one entry per CDR3 protein. The sample yields about 830,000 distinct CDR3 sequences, under 80% seen once. The specimen was blood. The sequence derives from a young man in good health.

CDR3 loop: CASSSLPYQETQYF. The CDR3 DNA reads TGTGCCAGCAGCAGTTTACCGTACCAAGAGACCCAGTACTTC. V usage is TRBV21-1 and J usage is TRBJ2-4. The J call is doubtful: the DNA matches TRBJ2-5 better. TRBV21-1 is labeled a pseudogene. CDR3 length: 14 amino acids.